This paragraph reports one T cell receptor (beta chain). The antigen remains unidentified. This could be a read error, since a much larger clone is one nucleotide away. Germline CDR1 is SEHNR and CDR2 is FQNEAQ (reference sequence). The CDR3 totals 17 residues. Axillary draining lymph nodes of breast cancer patients supplied the node samples. These data come from a study of breast tumors, draining lymph nodes, adjacent tissues. TCRdb reanalysed the multiplex PCR reads using MiXCR and keeps one entry per CDR3 protein. The repertoire holds about 270,000 distinct CDR3 sequences, with more than 30% as singletons. Findings and caveats of the study: Tumor T cell lymph node origin was a supported hypothesis, not proven. Data fit most tumor T cells coming from lymph node, expanding in tumor.

Sequencing input: axillary lymph node tissue. J is TRBJ2-3 and V is TRBV7-9; possibly TRBD1 for D (5 bases). The J call may not be correct, given that the DNA end is closer to TRBJ1-5. The sequence derives from a female donor with breast cancer. Some clones in this sample may be carry-over from other donors' samples. In DNA form, the CDR3 reads TGTGCCAGCGGCCAGAGTAGTGGGGGGACTATCGGAGATACGCAGCATTTT. Encoded protein: CASGQSSGGTIGDTQHF.